This T cell receptor beta chain was identified during a study of cytomegalovirus exposure and HLA in healthy donors. Overall study findings and caveats: An analysis that came later showed most CMV-associated TCR beta chains appearing HLA-restricted.

For this clone: Its antigen is still unknown.

Researchers ran the PCR with 60 Vbeta and 13 Jbeta primers. Measured with immunoSEQ multiplex PCR; TCRdb has only the in-frame clones, and not every one. Among roughly 100,000 clones listed, about three quarters were seen once. After removal of 3 bases from V and 2 bases from J, the junction contained 11 bases not matched to a gene. The germline gives CDR1 GTSNPN, CDR2 SVGIG (reference sequence). This CDR3 has 16 amino acids. The chain uses TRBV30 and TRBJ2-7; 9 bases are a match to TRBD1. This TCR derives from a man in his forties in good health and CMV-seronegative. The sequenced sample was PBMCs. DNA for the CDR3: TGTGCCTGGAGACAAGGGACAGGGAGGGCCCCCTACGAGCAGTACTTC. Protein product: CAWRQGTGRAPYEQYF. Together with reference TRBV30 and TRBJ2-7, the CDR3 gives the full variable domain: SQTIHQWPATLVQPVGSPLSLECTVEGTSNPNLYWYRQAAGRGLQLLFYSVGIGQISSEVPQNLSASRPQDRQFILSSKKLLLSDSGFYLCAWRQGTGRAPYEQYFGPGTRLTVT.